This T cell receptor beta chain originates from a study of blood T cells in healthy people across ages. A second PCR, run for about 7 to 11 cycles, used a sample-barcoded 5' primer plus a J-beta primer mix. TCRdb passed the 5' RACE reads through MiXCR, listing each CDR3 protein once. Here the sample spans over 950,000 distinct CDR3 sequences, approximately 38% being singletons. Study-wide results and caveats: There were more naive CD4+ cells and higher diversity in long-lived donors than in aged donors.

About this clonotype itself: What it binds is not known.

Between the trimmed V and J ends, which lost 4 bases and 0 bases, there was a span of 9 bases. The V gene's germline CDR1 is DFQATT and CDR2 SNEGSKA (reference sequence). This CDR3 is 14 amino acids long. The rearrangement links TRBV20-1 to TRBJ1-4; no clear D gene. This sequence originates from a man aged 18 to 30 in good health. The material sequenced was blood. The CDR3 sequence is CSAKSDPTNEKLFF. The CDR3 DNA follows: TGCAGTGCTAAATCGGACCCAACTAATGAAAAACTGTTTTTT.